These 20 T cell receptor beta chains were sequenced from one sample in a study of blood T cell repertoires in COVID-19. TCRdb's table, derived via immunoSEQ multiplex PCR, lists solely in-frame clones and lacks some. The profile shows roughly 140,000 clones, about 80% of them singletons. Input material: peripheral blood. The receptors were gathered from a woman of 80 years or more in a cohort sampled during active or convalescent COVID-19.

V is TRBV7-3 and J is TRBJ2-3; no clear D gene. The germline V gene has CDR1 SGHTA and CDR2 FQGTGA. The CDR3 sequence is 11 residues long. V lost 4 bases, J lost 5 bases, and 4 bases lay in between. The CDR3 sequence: CASSSQDTQYF. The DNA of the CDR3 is TGTGCCAGCAGCTCACAAGATACGCAGTATTTT.

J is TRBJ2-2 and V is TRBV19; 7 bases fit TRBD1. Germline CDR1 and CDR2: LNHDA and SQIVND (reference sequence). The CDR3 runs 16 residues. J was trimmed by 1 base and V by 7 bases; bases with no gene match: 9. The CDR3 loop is CASTRQGAMNTGELFF. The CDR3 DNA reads TGTGCCAGTACCCGACAGGGAGCAATGAACACCGGGGAGCTGTTTTTT.

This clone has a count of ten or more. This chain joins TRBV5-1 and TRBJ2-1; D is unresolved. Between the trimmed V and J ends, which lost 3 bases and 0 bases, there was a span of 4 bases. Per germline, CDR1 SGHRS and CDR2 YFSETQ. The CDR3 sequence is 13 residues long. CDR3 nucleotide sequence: TGCGCCAGCAGCTCGGGCTCCTACAATGAGCAGTTCTTC. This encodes CASSSGSYNEQFF.

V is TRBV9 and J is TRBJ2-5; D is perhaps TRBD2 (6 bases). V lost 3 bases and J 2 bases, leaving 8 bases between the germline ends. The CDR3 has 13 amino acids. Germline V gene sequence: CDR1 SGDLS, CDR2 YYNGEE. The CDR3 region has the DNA TGTGCCAGCAGCGCGGGGGAACAAGAGACCCAGTACTTC. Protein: CASSAGEQETQYF.

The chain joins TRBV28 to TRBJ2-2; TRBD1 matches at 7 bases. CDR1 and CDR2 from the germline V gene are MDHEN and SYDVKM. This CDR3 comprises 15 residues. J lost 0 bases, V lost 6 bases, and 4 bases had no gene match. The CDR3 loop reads CASRRQGANTGELFF. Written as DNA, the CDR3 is TGTGCCAGCAGACGACAGGGAGCGAACACCGGGGAGCTGTTTTTT.

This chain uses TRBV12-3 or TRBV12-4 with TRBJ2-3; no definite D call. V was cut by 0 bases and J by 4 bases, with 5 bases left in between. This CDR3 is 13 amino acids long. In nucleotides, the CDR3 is TGTGCCAGCAGTTTAGCGCGGCCAGATACGCAGTATTTT. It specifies CASSLARPDTQYF.

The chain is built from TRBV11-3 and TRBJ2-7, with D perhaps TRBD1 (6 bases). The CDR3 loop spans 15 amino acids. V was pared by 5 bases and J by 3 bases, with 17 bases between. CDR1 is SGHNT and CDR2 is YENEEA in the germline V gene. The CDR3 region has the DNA TGTGCCAGCAGCCCGCCGGGACAACCGGACTACGAGCAGTACGTC. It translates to CASSPPGQPDYEQYV.

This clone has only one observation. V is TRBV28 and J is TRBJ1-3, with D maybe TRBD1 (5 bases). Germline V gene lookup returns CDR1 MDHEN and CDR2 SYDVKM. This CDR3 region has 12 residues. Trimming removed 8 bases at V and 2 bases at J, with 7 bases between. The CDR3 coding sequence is TGTGCCAGCTGGGGCGCTGGAAACACCATATATTTT. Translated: CASWGAGNTIYF.

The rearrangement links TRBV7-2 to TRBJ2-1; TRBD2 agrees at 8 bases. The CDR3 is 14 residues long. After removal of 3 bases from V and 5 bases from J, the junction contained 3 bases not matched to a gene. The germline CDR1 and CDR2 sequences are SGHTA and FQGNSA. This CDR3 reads CASSFPGGNNEQFF. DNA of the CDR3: TGTGCCAGCAGCTTCCCGGGGGGGAACAATGAGCAGTTCTTC.

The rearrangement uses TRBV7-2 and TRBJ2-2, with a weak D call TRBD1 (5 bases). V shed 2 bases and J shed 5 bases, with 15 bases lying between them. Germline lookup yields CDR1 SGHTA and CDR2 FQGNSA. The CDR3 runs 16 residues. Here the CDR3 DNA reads TGTGCCAGCAGCTTACGAGAGACAGCGAGGACCGGGGAGCTGTTTTTT. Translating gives CASSLRETARTGELFF.

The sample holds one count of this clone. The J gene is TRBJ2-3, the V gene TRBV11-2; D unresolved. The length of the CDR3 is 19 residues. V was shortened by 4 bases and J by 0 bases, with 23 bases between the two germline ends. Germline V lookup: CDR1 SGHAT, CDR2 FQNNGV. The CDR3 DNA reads TGTGCCAGCAGCTCCCCGGTATACCAGGTTTTCTCTAGCACAGATACGCAGTATTTT. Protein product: CASSSPVYQVFSSTDTQYF.

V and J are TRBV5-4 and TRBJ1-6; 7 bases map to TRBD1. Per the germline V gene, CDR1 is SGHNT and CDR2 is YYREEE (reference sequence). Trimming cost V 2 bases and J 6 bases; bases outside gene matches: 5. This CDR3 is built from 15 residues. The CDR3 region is CASSLTRQGNSPLHF. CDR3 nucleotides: TGTGCCAGCAGCTTAACCCGACAGGGTAATTCACCCCTCCACTTT. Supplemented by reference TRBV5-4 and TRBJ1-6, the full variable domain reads ETGVTQSPTHLIKTRGQQVTLRCSSQSGHNTVSWYQQALGQGPQFIFQYYREEENGRGNFPPRFSGLQFPNYSSELNVNALELDDSALYLCASSLTRQGNSPLHFGNGTRLTVT.

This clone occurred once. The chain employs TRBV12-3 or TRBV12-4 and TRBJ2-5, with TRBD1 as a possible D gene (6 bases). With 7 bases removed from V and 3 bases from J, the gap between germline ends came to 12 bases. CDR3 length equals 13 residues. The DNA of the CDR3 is TGTGCCAGCACTTGGACAGTAGAAGAGACCCAGTACTTC. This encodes CASTWTVEETQYF.

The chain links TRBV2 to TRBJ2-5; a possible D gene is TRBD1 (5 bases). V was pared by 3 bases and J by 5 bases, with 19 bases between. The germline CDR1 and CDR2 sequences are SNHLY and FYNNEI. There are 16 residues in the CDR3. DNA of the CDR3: TGTGCCAGCAGTGAGGGGCAGATCATGAAGGGTGAGACCCAGTACTTC. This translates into CASSEGQIMKGETQYF.

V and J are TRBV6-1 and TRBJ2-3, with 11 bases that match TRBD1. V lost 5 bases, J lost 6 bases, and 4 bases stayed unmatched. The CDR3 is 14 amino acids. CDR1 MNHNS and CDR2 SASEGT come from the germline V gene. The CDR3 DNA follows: TGTGCCAGCAGTCCCGGGACAGGGGGGGATACGCAGTATTTT. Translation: CASSPGTGGDTQYF.

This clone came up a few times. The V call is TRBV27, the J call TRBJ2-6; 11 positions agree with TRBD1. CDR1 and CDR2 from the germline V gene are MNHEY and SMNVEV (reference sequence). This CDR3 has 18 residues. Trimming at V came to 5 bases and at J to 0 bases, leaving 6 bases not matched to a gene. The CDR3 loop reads CASSPRTGGRSGANVLTF. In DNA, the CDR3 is TGTGCCAGCAGTCCCCGGACAGGGGGCCGCTCTGGGGCCAACGTCCTGACTTTC.

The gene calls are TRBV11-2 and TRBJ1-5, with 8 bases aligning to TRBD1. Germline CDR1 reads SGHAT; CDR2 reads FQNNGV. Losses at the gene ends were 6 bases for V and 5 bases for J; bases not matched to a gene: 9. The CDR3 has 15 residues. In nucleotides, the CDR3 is TGTGCCAGCAGTTTACAGGGGGGCGCAGATCAGCCCCAGCATTTT. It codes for CASSLQGGADQPQHF.

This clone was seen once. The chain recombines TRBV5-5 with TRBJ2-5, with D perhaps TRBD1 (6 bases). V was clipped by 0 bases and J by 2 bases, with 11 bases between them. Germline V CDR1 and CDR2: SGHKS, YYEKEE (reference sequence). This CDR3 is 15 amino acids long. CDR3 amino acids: CASSLARGWQETQYF. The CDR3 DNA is TGTGCCAGCAGCTTGGCTAGGGGGTGGCAAGAGACCCAGTACTTC.

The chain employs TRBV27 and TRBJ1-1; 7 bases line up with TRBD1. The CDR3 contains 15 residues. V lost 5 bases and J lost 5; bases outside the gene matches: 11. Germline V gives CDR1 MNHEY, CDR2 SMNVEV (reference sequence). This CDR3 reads CASSDPRGLGTEAFF. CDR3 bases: TGTGCCAGCAGTGACCCCAGGGGGTTGGGGACTGAAGCTTTCTTT.

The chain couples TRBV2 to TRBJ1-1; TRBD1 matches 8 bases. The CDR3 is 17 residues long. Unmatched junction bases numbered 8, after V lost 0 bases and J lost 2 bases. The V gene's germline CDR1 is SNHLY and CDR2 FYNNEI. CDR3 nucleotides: TGTGCCAGCAGTGAAGCCGCGACAGGGGCGGTAAACACTGAAGCTTTCTTT. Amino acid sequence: CASSEAATGAVNTEAFF.